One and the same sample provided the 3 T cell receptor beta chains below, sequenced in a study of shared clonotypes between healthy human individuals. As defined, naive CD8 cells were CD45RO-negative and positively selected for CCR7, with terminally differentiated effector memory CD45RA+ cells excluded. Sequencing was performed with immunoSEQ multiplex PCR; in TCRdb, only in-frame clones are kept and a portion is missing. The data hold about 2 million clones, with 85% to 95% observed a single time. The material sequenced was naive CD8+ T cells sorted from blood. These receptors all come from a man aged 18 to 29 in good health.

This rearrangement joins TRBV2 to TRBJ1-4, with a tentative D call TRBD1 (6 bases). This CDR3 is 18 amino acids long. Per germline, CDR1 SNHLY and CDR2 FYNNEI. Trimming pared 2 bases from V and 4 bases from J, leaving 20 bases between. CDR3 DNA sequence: TGTGCCAGCAGTGAAATGGCACCCCGAACAGGGTATAATGAAAAACTGTTTTTT. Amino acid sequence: CASSEMAPRTGYNEKLFF.

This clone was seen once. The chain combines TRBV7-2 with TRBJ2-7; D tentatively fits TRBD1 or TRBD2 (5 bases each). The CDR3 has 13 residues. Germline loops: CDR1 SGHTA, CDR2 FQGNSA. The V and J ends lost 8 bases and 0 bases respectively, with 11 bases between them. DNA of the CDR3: TGTGCCAGCGTCAGGGACCCCTCCTACGAGCAGTACTTC. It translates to CASVRDPSYEQYF. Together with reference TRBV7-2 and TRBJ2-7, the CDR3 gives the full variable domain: GAGVSQSPSNKVTEKGKDVELRCDPISGHTALYWYRQSLGQGLEFLIYFQGNSAPDKSGLPSDRFSAERTGGSVSTLTIQRTQQEDSAVYLCASVRDPSYEQYFGPGTRLTVT.

In DNA form, the CDR3 reads TGTGCCAGCCGGGACATAAATAATTCACCCCTCCACTTT. Amino acids: CASRDINNSPLHF. V is TRBV6-5 and J is TRBJ1-6, with D possibly being TRBD1 (6 bases). V lost 8 bases, J lost 5 bases, and 10 bases lay in between. Per the germline V gene, CDR1 is MNHEY and CDR2 is SVGAGI. This CDR3 has 13 residues.